Presented here are 28 T cell receptor beta chains from one specimen sequenced in a study of T cells in Graves' hyperthyroidism and ophthalmopathy. RNA transcripts served as the template for amplifying TCR beta CDR3 regions. The primer set for the first-round RT-PCR of the TCR CDR3 was HTBI. TCRdb reanalysed the multiplex PCR reads using MiXCR and keeps one entry per CDR3 protein. The data hold roughly 380,000 distinct CDR3 sequences, with roughly an eighth observed a single time. The sequencing input was blood. The receptors shown here come from a woman aged 18 to 35 with Graves' hyperthyroidism.

The table lists this clonotype with a few counts. The chain carries TRBV19 and TRBJ2-7, with TRBD2 matching 11 bases. Germline V gives CDR1 LNHDA, CDR2 SQIVND (reference sequence). The CDR3 runs to 13 residues. After removal of 6 bases from V and 7 bases from J, the junction contained 5 bases not matched to a gene. CDR3 sequence: CASSLAGGREQYF. CDR3 coding DNA: TGTGCCAGTAGCCTAGCGGGAGGTCGAGAGCAGTACTTC.

There are many counts of this clonotype. This sequence joins TRBV6-2 or TRBV6-3 and TRBJ2-1, with TRBD2 matching over 8 bases. The CDR3 length is 12 residues. Germline CDR1 MNHEY, CDR2 SVGEGT. V was pared by 8 bases and J by 7 bases, with 4 bases of the junction left unmatched. The CDR3 reads CASLRGGNEQFF. The CDR3 DNA sequence: TGTGCCAGCCTACGGGGGGGGAATGAGCAGTTCTTC.

V gene TRBV7-8 combines with J gene TRBJ2-5; perhaps TRBD1 as D (5 bases). V gave up 5 bases and J gave up 3 bases, with 16 bases separating them. The CDR3 is 15 amino acids. Looked up from germline, CDR1 is SGHVS and CDR2 is FQNEAQ. CDR3 in DNA: TGTGCCAGCAGCCATCCTAGGGGAACCAAAGAGACCCAGTACTTC. It yields the protein CASSHPRGTKETQYF.

The chain recombines TRBV20-1 with TRBJ1-6; D is possibly TRBD1 (6 bases). Germline lookup yields CDR1 DFQATT and CDR2 SNEGSKA (reference sequence). The V and J ends lost 6 bases and 1 base respectively, with 16 bases between them. The CDR3 runs to 16 residues. As DNA, the CDR3 is TGCAGTGCGCGAAGGGGGGCAAGGTCCTATAATTCACCCCTCCACTTT. It specifies CSARRGARSYNSPLHF.

This clonotype was detected many times. The gene calls are TRBV29-1 and TRBJ1-2; TRBD1 is a possible D gene (5 bases). The CDR3 is 12 amino acids. V lost 5 bases and J lost 3, with 10 bases in between. Germline CDR1 SQVTM, CDR2 ANQGSEA. The CDR3 protein is CSVQPGDYGYTF. The CDR3 coding sequence is TGCAGCGTTCAGCCGGGGGACTATGGCTACACCTTC.

The rearrangement uses TRBV6-2 or TRBV6-3 and TRBJ1-5; D uncertain. The V and J ends lost 0 bases and 0 bases respectively, with 15 bases between them. CDR1 is MNHEY, CDR2 SVGEGT, per germline. This CDR3 comprises 18 residues. CDR3 DNA sequence: TGTGCCAGCAGTTACTCGAGCAGGACTCGCTATAGCAATCAGCCCCAGCATTTT. It yields the protein CASSYSSRTRYSNQPQHF.

This clonotype showed up just a few times. The chain joins TRBV6-1 to TRBJ2-2; D might be TRBD2 (6 bases). Germline V CDR1 and CDR2: MNHNS, SASEGT. The V end lost 3 bases, the J end lost 4 bases, and 15 bases lay between the germline ends. The CDR3 sequence is 16 residues long. In DNA, the CDR3 is TGTGCCAGCAGTGATATGGTAGGAGCGGGCACCGGGGAGCTGTTTTTT. It is translated as CASSDMVGAGTGELFF.

This clonotype was seen many times. CDR3 bases: TGTGCCAGCAGCCAAGGACGACTAGCGGGAGGGGAGCAGTACTTC. Its translation is CASSQGRLAGGEQYF. This chain joins TRBV3-1 and TRBJ2-7, with 14 positions matching TRBD2. The CDR3 sequence is 15 residues long. Germline-derived CDR1 and CDR2 are LGHDT and YNNKEL (reference sequence). V dropped 1 base and J dropped 7; count of bases not matched to a gene: 3.

V is TRBV20-1 and J is TRBJ2-5; D possibly uses TRBD1 or TRBD2 (6 bases each). The CDR3 has 14 residues. Germline CDR1 reads DFQATT; CDR2 reads SNEGSKA (reference sequence). The V end lost 5 bases, the J end lost 1 base, and 14 bases lay between the germline ends. CDR3 DNA: TGCAGTGCTGGAGCGCCGGGGGCCCAAGAGACCCAGTACTTC. This codes for CSAGAPGAQETQYF.

The chain uses TRBV19 and TRBJ2-7; D is ambiguous. This CDR3 region has 14 residues. Germline V CDR1 and CDR2: LNHDA, SQIVND (reference sequence). Trimming pared 5 bases from V and 1 base from J, leaving 12 bases between. CDR3 sequence reads: CASSPSSASYEQYF. The CDR3 nucleotides are TGTGCCAGTAGTCCCTCAAGCGCGTCCTACGAGCAGTACTTC.

This clonotype was detected ten times or more. The rearrangement joins TRBV7-2 to TRBJ2-1; 14 positions agree with TRBD2. Germline loops: CDR1 SGHTA, CDR2 FQGNSA. Trimming at V came to 5 bases and at J to 8 bases, leaving 5 bases not matched to a gene. The CDR3 contains 15 residues. CDR3 protein: CASSRLTSGRDEQFF. The CDR3 DNA follows: TGTGCCAGCAGCCGTTTGACTAGCGGGAGGGATGAGCAGTTCTTC.

The V gene is TRBV9, the J gene TRBJ2-1; D unresolved. V dropped 0 bases and J dropped 2 bases, with 9 bases sitting between them. This CDR3 contains 15 residues. Germline CDR1 SGDLS, CDR2 YYNGEE. CDR3: CASSVDIRPYNEQFF. The CDR3 DNA reads as TGTGCCAGCAGCGTAGATATTAGACCCTACAATGAGCAGTTCTTC.

The gene calls are TRBV19 and TRBJ1-3; the D is unclear. The germline gives CDR1 LNHDA, CDR2 SQIVND (reference sequence). This CDR3 is 16 amino acids long. V was trimmed by 5 bases and J by 0 bases, leaving 14 bases between them. The CDR3 loop is CASSSPVGSSGNTIYF. The CDR3 DNA reads as TGTGCCAGTAGTTCCCCTGTGGGAAGCTCTGGAAACACCATATATTTT.

This clonotype occurred many times. The chain uses TRBV11-2 and TRBJ2-5; tentative D call: TRBD1 (6 bases). This CDR3 has 14 residues. Germline V gene sequence: CDR1 SGHAT, CDR2 FQNNGV. With 6 bases removed from V and 1 base from J, the gap between germline ends came to 12 bases. CDR3 DNA: TGTGCCAGCAGTCCTACAGGGCCCCAAGAGACCCAGTACTTC. This encodes CASSPTGPQETQYF.

This clonotype was seen a handful of times. The chain has TRBV15 and TRBJ2-7, with a tentative D call TRBD2 (5 bases). Germline CDR1 reads LNHNV; CDR2 reads YYDKDF (reference sequence). This CDR3 contains 14 residues. The V and J ends lost 0 bases and 5 bases respectively, with 11 bases between them. CDR3 loop: CATSRDQLVNEQYF. CDR3 coding DNA: TGTGCCACCAGCAGAGATCAACTAGTGAACGAGCAGTACTTC. Supplemented by reference TRBV15 and TRBJ2-7, the full variable domain reads DAMVIQNPRYQVTQFGKPVTLSCSQTLNHNVMYWYQQKSSQAPKLLFHYYDKDFNNEADTPDNFQSRRPNTSFCFLDIRSPGLGDTAMYLCATSRDQLVNEQYFGPGTRLTVT.

This clonotype was counted at least ten times. This chain uses TRBV2 with TRBJ2-1; 14 nucleotides line up with TRBD2. The CDR3 sequence is 14 residues long. The germline V gene encodes CDR1 SNHLY and CDR2 FYNNEI. Losses at the gene ends were 6 bases for V and 8 bases for J; bases not matched to a gene: 3. In nucleotides, the CDR3 is TGTGCCAGCAGAGGGACTAGCGGGAGTGATGAGCAGTTCTTC. Protein product: CASRGTSGSDEQFF.

The rearrangement joins TRBV7-2 to TRBJ1-1; 10 bases map to TRBD1. Per the germline V gene, CDR1 is SGHTA and CDR2 is FQGNSA. This CDR3 has 15 amino acids. V gave up 7 bases and J gave up 5 bases; unmatched junction bases: 10. Here the CDR3 reads CASTLLDRGGTEAFF. CDR3 DNA: TGTGCCAGCACCCTTCTGGACAGGGGGGGAACTGAAGCTTTCTTT.

This clonotype was observed many times. This chain joins TRBV28 and TRBJ2-2; TRBD2 matches at 9 bases. Germline V gene data show CDR1 as MDHEN and CDR2 as SYDVKM. The trim removed 1 base at V and 3 bases at J, leaving 3 bases unmatched. This CDR3 has 16 amino acids. The chain's CDR3 is CASSLFTSGYTGELFF. CDR3 DNA sequence: TGTGCCAGCAGTTTATTTACTAGCGGGTACACCGGGGAGCTGTTTTTT.

The rearrangement joins TRBV9 to TRBJ2-2; D gene unclear. V gave up 2 bases and J gave up 2 bases, with 13 bases separating them. Germline V gives CDR1 SGDLS, CDR2 YYNGEE. The CDR3 is 16 residues long. CDR3 sequence (DNA): TGTGCCAGCAGCGTCCCCCAGGACGGAAACACCGGGGAGCTGTTTTTT. Translating gives CASSVPQDGNTGELFF.

The sample holds one count of this clonotype. The chain uses TRBV2 and TRBJ2-7; TRBD2 might be the D (6 bases). Trimming shortened V by 8 bases and J by 4 bases, and 15 bases separated the two germline ends. Per germline, CDR1 SNHLY and CDR2 FYNNEI. The CDR3 length is 13 residues. In nucleotides, the CDR3 is TGTGCCAGCCAGACCGGGGGAATTTACGAGCAGTACTTC. Its protein product is CASQTGGIYEQYF.

This clonotype was found many times. The chain carries TRBV27 and TRBJ1-1; a weak D match, TRBD1 (5 bases). The germline gives CDR1 MNHEY, CDR2 SMNVEV (reference sequence). The CDR3 extends over 14 amino acids. V lost 5 bases, J lost 1 base, and 11 bases lay in between. For the CDR3, the DNA is TGTGCCAGCAGTATGGGGGTGGAGAACACTGAAGCTTTCTTT. Translation gives CASSMGVENTEAFF.

The sample holds many counts of this clonotype. The chain carries TRBV12-3 or TRBV12-4 and TRBJ2-3; D is perhaps TRBD2 (6 bases). Between the trimmed V and J ends, which lost 4 bases and 1 base, there was a span of 12 bases. The length of the CDR3 is 15 residues. The chain's CDR3 is CASSSAGSRTDTQYF. The CDR3 DNA follows: TGTGCCAGCAGTTCCGCGGGGTCCCGCACAGATACGCAGTATTTT.

This clonotype was detected a few times. For the CDR3, the DNA is TGTGCCAGCAGTTACCCCATTTCTCAACGCCTCCAGCCCCAGCATTTT. Translation gives CASSYPISQRLQPQHF. This chain uses TRBV6-1 with TRBJ1-5; D is uncertain. CDR3 length: 16 amino acids. The V end was cut by 5 bases, the J end by 7 bases, with 21 bases between. Germline values: CDR1 MNHNS, CDR2 SASEGT.

This clonotype was picked up many times. The V and J genes are TRBV7-2 and TRBJ2-1; D is possibly TRBD2 (6 bases). The CDR3 sequence is 17 residues long. CDR1 and CDR2 from the germline V gene are SGHTA and FQGNSA. V lost 2 bases, J lost 7 bases, and 21 bases lay in between. The CDR3 loop is CASSLRGKGGLGNEQFF. CDR3 DNA: TGTGCCAGCAGCTTACGGGGGAAAGGCGGGTTAGGAAATGAGCAGTTCTTC.

Many counts were recorded for this clonotype. The rearrangement joins TRBV27 to TRBJ1-1; maybe TRBD1 (5 bases). The CDR3 spans 13 residues. Germline V gene lookup returns CDR1 MNHEY and CDR2 SMNVEV (reference sequence). V was cut by 4 bases and J by 2 bases, with 8 bases left in between. CDR3 in DNA: TGTGCCAGCAGTTCGGGACCTAACACTGAAGCTTTCTTT. Amino acids: CASSSGPNTEAFF.

The V and J genes are TRBV12-3 or TRBV12-4 and TRBJ2-1; D not resolved. CDR3 length: 13 amino acids. Trimming pared 2 bases from V and 6 bases from J, leaving 8 bases between. CDR3 in DNA: TGTGCCAGCAGTTTAACTGCCTCCAATGAGCAGTTCTTC. Translation: CASSLTASNEQFF.

This clonotype showed up many times. The chain has TRBV18 and TRBJ2-7; D perhaps matches TRBD1 (5 bases). V lost 5 bases to trimming and J lost 2 bases, with 13 bases between them. The CDR3 extends over 14 amino acids. Germline V gene data show CDR1 as KGHSH and CDR2 as LQKENI. DNA of the CDR3: TGTGCCAGCTCAAAAGGGGCGGCTACCTACGAGCAGTACTTC. Protein product: CASSKGAATYEQYF.

This clonotype has a handful of counts. This rearrangement joins TRBV6-6 to TRBJ2-3; D not certain. The CDR3 has 11 residues. The germline V gene encodes CDR1 MNHNY and CDR2 SVGAGI (reference sequence). Trimming left V 2 bases short and J 9 bases short, with 6 bases between. The CDR3 coding sequence is TGTGCCAGCAGTTACGTGGGGACGCAGTATTTT. Translating it yields CASSYVGTQYF.